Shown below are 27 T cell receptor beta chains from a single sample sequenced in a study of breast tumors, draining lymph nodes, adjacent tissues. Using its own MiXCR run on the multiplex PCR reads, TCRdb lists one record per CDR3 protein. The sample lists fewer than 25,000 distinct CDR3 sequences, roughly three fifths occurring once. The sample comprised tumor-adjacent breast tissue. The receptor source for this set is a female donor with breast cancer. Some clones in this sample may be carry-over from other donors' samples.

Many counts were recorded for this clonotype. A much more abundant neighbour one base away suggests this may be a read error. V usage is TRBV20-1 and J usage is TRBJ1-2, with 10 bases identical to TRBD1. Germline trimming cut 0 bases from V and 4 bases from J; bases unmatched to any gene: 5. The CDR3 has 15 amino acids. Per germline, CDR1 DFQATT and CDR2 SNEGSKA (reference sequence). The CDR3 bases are TGCAGTGCTAGAGAACCGGACAGGGGGACCTATGGCTACACCTTC. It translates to CSAREPDRGTYGYTF.

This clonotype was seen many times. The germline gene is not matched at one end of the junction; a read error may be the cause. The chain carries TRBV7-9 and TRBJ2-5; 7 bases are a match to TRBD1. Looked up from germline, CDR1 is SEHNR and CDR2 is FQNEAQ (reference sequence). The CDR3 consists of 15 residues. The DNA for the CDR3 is TGTACCAGCAGCTTAGGGGGCCAGCCAGGAGAGACCCAGTACTTC. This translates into CTSSLGGQPGETQYF. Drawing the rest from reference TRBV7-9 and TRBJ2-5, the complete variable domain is DTGVSQNPRHKITKRGQNVTFRCDPISEHNRLYWYRQTLGQGPEFLTYFQNEAQLEKSRLLSDRFSAERPKGSFSTLEIQRTEQGDSAMYLCTSSLGGQPGETQYFGPGTRLLVL.

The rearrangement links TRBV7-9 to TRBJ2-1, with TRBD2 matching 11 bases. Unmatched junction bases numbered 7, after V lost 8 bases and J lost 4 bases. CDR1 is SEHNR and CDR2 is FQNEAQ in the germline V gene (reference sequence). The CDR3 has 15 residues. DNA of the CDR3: TGTGCCAGCGGGGGGACTAGCGGACCTTACAATGAGCAGTTCTTC. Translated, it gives CASGGTSGPYNEQFF.

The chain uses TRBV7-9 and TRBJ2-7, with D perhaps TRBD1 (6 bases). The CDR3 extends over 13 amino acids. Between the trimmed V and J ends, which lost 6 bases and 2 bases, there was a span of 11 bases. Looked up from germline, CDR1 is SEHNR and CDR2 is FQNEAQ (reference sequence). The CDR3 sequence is CASSPTGTYEQYF. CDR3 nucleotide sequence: TGTGCCAGCAGTCCAACAGGGACCTACGAGCAGTACTTC.

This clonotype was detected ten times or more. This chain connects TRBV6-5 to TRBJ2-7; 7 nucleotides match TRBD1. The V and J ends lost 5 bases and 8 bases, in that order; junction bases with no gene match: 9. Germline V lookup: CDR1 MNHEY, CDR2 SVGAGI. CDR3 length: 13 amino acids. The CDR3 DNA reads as TGTGCCAGCAGTCCAGGGGGTCGGGGTAAGCAGTACTTC. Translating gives CASSPGGRGKQYF.

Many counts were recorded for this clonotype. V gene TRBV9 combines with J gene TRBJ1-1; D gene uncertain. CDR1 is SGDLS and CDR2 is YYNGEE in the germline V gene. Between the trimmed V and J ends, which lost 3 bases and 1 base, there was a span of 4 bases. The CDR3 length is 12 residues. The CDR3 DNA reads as TGTGCCAGCAGCGCCACGAACACTGAAGCTTTCTTT. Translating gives CASSATNTEAFF.

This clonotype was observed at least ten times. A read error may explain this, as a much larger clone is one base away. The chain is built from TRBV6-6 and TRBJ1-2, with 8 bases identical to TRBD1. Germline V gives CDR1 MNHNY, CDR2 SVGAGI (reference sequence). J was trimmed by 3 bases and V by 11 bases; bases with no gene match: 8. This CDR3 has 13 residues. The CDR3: CAGRPGGYYGYTF. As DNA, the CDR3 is TGTGCCGGGAGGCCAGGGGGCTACTATGGCTACACCTTC.

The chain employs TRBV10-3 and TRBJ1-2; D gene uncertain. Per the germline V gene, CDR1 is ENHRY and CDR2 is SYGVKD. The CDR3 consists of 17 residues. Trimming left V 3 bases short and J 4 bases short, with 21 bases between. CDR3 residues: CAISDRPAALLGYGYTF. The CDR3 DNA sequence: TGTGCCATCAGTGACCGCCCGGCGGCTCTCCTAGGCTATGGCTACACCTTC.

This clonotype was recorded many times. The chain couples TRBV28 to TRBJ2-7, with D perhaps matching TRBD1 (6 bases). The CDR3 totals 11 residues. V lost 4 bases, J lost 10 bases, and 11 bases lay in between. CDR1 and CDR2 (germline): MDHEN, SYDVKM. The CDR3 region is CASSSDRRQYF. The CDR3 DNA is TGTGCCAGCAGTTCCGACAGGCGACAGTACTTC.

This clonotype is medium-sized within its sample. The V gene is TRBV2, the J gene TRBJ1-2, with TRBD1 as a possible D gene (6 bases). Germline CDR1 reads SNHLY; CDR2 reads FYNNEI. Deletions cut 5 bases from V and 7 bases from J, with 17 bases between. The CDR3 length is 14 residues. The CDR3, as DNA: TGTGCCAGCAGTTCGGACAGTCGTAATTTTGGCTACACCTTC. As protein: CASSSDSRNFGYTF.

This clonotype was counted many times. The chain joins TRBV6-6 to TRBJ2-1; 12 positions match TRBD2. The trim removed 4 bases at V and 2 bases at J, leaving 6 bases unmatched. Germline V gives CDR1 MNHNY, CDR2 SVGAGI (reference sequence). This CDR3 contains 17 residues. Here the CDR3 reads CASSSSGRGLAYNEQFF. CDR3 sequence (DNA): TGTGCCAGCAGTTCTAGCGGGAGGGGGCTGGCCTACAATGAGCAGTTCTTC.

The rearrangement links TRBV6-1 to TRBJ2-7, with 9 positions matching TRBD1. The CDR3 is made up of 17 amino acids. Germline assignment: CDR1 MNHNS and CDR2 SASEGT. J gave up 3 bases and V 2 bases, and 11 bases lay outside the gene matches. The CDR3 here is CASSEIVWGQGVYEQYV. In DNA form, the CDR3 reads TGTGCCAGCAGTGAAATAGTTTGGGGACAGGGAGTCTACGAGCAGTACGTC.

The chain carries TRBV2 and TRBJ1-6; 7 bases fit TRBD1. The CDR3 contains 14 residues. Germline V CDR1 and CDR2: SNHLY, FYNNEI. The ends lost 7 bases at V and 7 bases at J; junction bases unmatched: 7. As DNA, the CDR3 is TGTGCCAGCATACGGGGACAGCGGAATTCACCCCTCCACTTT. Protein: CASIRGQRNSPLHF.

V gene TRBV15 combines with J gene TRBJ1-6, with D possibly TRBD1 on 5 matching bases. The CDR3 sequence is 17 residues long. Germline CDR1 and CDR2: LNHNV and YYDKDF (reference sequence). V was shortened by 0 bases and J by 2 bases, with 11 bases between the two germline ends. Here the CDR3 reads CATSREGGRTYNSPLHF. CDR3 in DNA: TGTGCCACCAGCAGAGAGGGGGGAAGGACCTATAATTCACCCCTCCACTTT.

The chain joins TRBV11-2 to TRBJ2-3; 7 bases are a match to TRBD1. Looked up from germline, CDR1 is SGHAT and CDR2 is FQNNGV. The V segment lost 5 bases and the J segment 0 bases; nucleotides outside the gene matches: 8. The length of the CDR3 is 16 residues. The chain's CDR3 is CASSAGTDYSTDTQYF. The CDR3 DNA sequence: TGTGCCAGCAGCGCCGGGACAGATTATAGCACAGATACGCAGTATTTT. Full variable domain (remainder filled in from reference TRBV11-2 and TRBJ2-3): EAGVAQSPRYKIIEKRQSVAFWCNPISGHATLYWYQQILGQGPKLLIQFQNNGVVDDSQLPKDRFSAERLKGVDSTLKIQPAKLEDSAVYLCASSAGTDYSTDTQYFGPGTRLTVL.

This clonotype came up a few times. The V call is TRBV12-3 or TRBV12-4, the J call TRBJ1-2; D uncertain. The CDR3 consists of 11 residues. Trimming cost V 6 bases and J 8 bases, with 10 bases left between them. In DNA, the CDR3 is TGTGCCAGCAGAGAAGCGGGAGGCTACACCTTC. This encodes CASREAGGYTF.

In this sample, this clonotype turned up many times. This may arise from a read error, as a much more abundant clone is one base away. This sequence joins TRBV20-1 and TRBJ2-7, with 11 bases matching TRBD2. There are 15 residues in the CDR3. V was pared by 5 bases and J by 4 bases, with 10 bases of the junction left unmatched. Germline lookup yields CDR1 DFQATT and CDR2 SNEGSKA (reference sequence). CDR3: CSASTPTSGAYEQYF. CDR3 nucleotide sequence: TGCAGTGCTTCCACGCCGACTAGCGGGGCGTACGAGCAGTACTTC.

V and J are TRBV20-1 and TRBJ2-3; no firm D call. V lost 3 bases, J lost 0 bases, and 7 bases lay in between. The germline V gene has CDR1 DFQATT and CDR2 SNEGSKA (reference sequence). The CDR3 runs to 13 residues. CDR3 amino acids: CSARGQSTDTQYF. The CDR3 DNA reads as TGCAGTGCTAGGGGCCAAAGCACAGATACGCAGTATTTT.

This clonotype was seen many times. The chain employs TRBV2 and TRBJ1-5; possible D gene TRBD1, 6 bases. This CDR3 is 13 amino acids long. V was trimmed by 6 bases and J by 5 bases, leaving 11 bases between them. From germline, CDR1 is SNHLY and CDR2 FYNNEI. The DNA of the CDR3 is TGTGCCAGCAGCTCGGACAGTTATCAGCCCCAGCATTTT. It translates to CASSSDSYQPQHF.

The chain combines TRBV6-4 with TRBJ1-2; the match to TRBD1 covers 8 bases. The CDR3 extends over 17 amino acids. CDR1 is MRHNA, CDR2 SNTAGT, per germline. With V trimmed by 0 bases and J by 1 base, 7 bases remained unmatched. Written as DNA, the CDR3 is TGTGCCAGCAGTGACTCAACTAAAGGACAGGGTAACTATGGCTACACCTTC. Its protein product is CASSDSTKGQGNYGYTF.

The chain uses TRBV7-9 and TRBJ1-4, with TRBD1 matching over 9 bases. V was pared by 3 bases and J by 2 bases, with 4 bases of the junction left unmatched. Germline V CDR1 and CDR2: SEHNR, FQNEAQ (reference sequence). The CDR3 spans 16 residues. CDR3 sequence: CASSLGQGGTNEKLFF. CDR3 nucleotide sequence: TGTGCCAGCAGCTTGGGACAGGGAGGGACTAATGAAAAACTGTTTTTT.

The CDR3 reads CASSFRQTRARTGGEQYF. In DNA form, the CDR3 reads TGTGCCAGCAGCTTCCGCCAGACCCGCGCCCGGACAGGGGGCGAGCAGTACTTC. The chain combines TRBV11-2 with TRBJ2-7, with TRBD1 matching 10 bases. Trimming cost V 3 bases and J 6 bases; bases outside gene matches: 17. This CDR3 region has 18 residues. Germline V gene lookup returns CDR1 SGHAT and CDR2 FQNNGV. Supplemented by reference TRBV11-2 and TRBJ2-7, the full variable domain reads EAGVAQSPRYKIIEKRQSVAFWCNPISGHATLYWYQQILGQGPKLLIQFQNNGVVDDSQLPKDRFSAERLKGVDSTLKIQPAKLEDSAVYLCASSFRQTRARTGGEQYFGPGTRLTVT.

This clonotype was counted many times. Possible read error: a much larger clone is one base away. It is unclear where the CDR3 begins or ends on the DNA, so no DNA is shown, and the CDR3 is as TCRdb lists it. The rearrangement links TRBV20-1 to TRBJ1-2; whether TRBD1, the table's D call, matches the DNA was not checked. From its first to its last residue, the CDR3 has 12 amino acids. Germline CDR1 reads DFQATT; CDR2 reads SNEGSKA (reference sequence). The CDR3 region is CSAEGVGYGSTF.

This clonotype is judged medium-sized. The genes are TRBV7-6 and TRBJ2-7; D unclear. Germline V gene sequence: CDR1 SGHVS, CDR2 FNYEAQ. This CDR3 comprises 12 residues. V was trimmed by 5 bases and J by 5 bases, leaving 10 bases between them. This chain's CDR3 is CASSLYSDEQYF. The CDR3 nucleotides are TGTGCCAGCAGCCTTTACTCGGACGAGCAGTACTTC. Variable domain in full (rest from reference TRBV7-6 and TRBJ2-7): GAGVSQSPRYKVTKRGQDVALRCDPISGHVSLYWYRQALGQGPEFLTYFNYEAQQDKSGLPNDRFSAERPEGSISTLTIQRTEQRDSAMYRCASSLYSDEQYFGPGTRLTVT.

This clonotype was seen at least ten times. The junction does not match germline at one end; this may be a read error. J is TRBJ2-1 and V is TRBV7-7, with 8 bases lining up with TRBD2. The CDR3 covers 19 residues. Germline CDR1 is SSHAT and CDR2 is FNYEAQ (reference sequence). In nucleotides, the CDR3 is TGTGCTAGCAGCTTATCAGGGGAGTTGCGGGGGGAGATTGTCGATGAGCAGTTCTTC. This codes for CASSLSGELRGEIVDEQFF. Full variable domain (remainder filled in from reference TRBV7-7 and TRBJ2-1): GAGVSQSPRYKVTKRGQDVTLRCDPISSHATLYWYQQALGQGPEFLTYFNYEAQPDKSGLPSDRFSAERPEGSISTLTIQRTEQRDSAMYRCASSLSGELRGEIVDEQFFGPGTRLTVL.

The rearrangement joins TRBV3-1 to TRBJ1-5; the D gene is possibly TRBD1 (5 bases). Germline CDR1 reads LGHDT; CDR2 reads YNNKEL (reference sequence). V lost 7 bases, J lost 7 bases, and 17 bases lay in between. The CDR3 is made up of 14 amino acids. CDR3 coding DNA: TGTGCCAGCACCCAGGGCGGTGGGGCACAGCCCCAGCATTTT. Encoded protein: CASTQGGGAQPQHF.

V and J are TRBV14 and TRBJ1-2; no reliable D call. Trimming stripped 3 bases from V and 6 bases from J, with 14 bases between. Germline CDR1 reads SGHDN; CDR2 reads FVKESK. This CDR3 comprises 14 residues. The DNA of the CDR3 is TGTGCCAGCAGCCAGTATAAGGACGCCAATGGCTACACCTTC. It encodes CASSQYKDANGYTF.